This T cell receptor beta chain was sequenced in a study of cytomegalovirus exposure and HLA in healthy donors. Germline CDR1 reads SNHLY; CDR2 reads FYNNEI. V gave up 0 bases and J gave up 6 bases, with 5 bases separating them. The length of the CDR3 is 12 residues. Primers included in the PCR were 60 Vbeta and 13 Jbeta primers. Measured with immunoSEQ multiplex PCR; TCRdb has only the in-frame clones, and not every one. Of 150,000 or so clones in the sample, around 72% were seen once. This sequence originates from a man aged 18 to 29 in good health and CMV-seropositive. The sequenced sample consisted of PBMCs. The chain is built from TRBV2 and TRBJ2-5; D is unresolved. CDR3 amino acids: CASSEATQTQYF. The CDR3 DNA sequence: TGTGCCAGCAGTGAAGCGACTCAGACCCAGTACTTC.